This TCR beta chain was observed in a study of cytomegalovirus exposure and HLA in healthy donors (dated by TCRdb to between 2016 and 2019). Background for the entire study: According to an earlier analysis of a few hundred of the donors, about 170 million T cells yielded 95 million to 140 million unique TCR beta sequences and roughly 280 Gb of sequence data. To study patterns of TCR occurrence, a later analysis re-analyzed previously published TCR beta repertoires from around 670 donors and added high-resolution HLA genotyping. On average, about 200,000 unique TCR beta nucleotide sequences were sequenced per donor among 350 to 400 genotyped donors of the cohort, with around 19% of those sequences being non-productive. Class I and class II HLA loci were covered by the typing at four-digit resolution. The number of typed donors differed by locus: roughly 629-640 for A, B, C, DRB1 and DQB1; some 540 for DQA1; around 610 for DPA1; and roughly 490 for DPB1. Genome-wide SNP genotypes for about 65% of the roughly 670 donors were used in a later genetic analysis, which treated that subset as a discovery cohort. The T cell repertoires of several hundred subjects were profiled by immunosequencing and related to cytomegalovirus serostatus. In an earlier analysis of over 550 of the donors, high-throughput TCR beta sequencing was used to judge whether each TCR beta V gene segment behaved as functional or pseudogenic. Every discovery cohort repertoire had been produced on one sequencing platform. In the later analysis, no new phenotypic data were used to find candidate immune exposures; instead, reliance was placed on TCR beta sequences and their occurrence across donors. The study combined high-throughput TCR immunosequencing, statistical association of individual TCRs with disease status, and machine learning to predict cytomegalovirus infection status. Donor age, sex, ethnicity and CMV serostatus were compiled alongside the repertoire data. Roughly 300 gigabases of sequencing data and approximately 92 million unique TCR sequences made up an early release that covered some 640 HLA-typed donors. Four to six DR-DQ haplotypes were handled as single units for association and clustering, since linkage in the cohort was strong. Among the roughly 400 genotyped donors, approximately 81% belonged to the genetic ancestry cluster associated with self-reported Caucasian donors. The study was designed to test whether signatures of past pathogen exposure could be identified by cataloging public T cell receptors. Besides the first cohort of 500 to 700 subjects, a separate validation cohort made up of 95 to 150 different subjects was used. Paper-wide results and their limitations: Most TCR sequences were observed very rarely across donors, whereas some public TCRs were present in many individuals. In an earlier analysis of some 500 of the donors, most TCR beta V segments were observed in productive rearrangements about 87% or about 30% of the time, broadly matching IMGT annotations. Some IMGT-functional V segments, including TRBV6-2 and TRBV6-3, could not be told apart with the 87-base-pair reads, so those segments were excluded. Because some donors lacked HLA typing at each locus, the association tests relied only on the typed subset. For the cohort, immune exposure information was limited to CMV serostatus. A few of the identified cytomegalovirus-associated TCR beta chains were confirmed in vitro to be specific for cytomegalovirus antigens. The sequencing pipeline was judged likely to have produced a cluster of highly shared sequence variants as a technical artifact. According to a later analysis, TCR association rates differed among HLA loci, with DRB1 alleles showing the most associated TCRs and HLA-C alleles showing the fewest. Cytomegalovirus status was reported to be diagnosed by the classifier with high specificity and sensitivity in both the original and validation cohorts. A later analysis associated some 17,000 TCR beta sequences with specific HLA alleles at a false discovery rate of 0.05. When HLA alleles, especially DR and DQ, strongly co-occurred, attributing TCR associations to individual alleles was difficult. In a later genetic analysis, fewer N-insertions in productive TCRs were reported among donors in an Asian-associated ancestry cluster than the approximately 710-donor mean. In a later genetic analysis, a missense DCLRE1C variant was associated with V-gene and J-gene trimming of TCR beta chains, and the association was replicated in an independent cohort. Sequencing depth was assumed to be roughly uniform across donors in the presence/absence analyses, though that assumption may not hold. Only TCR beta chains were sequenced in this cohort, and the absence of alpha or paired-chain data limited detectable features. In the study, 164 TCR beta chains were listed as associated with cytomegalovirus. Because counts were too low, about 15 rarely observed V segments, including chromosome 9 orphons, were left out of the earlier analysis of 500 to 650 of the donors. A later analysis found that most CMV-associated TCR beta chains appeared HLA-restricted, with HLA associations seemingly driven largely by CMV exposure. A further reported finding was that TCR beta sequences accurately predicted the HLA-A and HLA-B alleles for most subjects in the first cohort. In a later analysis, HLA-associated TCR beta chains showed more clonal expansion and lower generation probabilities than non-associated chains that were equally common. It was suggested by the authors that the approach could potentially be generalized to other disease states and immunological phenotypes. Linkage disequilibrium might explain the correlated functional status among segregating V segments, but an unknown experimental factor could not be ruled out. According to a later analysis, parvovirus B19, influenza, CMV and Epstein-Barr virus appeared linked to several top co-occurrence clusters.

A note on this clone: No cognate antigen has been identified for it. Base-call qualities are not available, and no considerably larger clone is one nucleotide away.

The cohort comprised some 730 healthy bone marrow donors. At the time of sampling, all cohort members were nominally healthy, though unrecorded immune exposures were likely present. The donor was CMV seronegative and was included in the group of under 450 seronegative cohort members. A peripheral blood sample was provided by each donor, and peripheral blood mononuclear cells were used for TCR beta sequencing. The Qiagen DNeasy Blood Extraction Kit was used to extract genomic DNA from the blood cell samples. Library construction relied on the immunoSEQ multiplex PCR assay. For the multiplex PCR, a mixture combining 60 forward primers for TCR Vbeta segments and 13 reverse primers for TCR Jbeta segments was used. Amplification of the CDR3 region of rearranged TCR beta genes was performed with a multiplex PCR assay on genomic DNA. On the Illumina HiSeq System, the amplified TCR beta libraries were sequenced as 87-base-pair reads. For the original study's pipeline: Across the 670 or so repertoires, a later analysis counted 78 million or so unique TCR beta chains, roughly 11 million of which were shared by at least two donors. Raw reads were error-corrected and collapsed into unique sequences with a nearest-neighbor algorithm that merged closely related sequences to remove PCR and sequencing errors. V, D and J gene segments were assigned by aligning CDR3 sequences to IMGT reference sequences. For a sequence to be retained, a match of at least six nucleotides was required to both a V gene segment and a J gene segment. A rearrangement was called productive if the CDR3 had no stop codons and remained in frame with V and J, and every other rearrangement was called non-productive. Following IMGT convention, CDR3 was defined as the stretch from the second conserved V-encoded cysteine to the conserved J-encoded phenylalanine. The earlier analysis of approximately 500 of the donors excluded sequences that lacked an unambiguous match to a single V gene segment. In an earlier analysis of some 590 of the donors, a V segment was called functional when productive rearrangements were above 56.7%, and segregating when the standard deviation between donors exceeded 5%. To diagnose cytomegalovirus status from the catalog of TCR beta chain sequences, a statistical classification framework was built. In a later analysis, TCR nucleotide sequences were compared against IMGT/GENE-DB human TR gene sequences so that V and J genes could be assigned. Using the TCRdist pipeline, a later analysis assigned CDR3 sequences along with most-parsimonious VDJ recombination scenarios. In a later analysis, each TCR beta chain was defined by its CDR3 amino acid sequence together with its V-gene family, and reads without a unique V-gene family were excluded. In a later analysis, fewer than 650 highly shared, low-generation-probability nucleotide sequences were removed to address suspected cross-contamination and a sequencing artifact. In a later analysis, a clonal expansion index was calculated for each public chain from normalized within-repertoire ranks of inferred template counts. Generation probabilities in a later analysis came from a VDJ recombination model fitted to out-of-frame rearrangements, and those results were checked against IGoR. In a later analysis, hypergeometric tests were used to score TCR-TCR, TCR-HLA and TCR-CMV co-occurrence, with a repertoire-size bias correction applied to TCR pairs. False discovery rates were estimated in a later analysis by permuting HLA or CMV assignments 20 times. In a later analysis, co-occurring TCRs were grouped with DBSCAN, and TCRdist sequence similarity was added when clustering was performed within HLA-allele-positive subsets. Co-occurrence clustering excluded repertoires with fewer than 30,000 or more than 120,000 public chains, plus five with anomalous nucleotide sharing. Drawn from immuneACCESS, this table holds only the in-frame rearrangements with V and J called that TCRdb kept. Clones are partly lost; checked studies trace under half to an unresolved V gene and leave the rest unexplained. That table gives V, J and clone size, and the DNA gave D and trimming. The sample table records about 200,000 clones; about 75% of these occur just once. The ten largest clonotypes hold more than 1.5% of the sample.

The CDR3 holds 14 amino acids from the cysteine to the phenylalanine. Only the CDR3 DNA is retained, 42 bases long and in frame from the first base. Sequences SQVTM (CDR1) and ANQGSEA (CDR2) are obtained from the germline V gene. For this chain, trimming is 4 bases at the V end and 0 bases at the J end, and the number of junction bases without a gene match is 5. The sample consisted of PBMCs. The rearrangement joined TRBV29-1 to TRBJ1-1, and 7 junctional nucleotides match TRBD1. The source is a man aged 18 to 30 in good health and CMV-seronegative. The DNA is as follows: TGCAGCGTTGGGGACAGCTGGATGAACACTGAAGCTTTCTTT. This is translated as CSVGDSWMNTEAFF.